The sequence of this T cell receptor (beta chain) was determined in a study of OX40 agonist ivuxolimab in advanced cancers. Looking at the study overall: Eligibility admitted prior anti-PD-1, anti-PD-L1 or anti-CTLA-4 therapy; about 40% had some.

Blood samples were obtained at baseline, cycle 4 day 1, and cycle 7 day 1. Overall study results and limits: Researchers report that CD8+ T cells had, on average, more expanded clones than CD4+. Both CD4+ and CD8+ T cell populations in blood had undergone clonal expansion by week 6 at 0.1 to 3.0 mg/kg.

The CDR3 sequence is 14 residues long. V was pared by 2 bases and J by 8 bases, with 13 bases between. The germline V gene has CDR1 MNHEY and CDR2 SVGAGI. A word on this clone: The antigen remains unidentified.

Method: immunoSEQ multiplex PCR; TCRdb's copy keeps in-frame clones and lacks some. This sample has about 28,000 clones, with 80% found just once. Sequencing was performed on CD4+ or CD8+ T cells sorted from blood, taken in a trial of the OX40 agonist ivuxolimab. The V and J genes are TRBV6-5 and TRBJ2-1; D possibly corresponds to TRBD1 (5 bases). This TCR derives from an adult with an advanced solid tumor such as melanoma, head and neck, liver or kidney cancer. In DNA, the CDR3 is TGTGCCAGCAGTTACGCAGGGTTAGGCGATGAGCAGTTCTTC. Translation: CASSYAGLGDEQFF.